This TCR beta chain originates from a study of blood T cells in healthy people across ages. The CDR3 consists of 14 residues. Germline-derived CDR1 and CDR2 are SGHRS and YFSETQ. Trimming took 0 bases from V and 4 from J, leaving 10 bases between them. Through a sample-barcoded 5' primer and a J-beta primer mix, a second PCR was run for roughly 7 to 12 cycles. TCRdb called the 5' RACE reads again in MiXCR, with one record for every CDR3 protein. The sample consists of approximately 600,000 distinct CDR3 sequences, roughly three fifths of them appearing once. The authors drew about 9.9 milliliters of peripheral blood from each donor.

The sample consisted of blood. The genes are TRBV5-1 and TRBJ1-2; D gene ambiguous. This TCR was recovered from a man between 60 and 75 years old in good health. CDR3 sequence reads: CASSLEGSPYGYTF. Here the CDR3 DNA reads TGCGCCAGCAGCTTGGAGGGCTCCCCCTATGGCTACACCTTC.